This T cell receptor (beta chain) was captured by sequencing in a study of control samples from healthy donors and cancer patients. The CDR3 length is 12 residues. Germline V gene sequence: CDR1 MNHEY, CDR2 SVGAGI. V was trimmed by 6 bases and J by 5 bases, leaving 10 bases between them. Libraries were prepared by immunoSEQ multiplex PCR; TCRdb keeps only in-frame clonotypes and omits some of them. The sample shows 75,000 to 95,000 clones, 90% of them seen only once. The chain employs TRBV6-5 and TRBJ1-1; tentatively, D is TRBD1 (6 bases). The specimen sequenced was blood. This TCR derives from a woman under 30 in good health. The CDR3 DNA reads TGTGCCAGCAGGTCGCAGGGGACTGAAGCTTTCTTT. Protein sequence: CASRSQGTEAFF.